The subject of this entry is one T cell receptor beta chain. The antigen remains undetermined. This entry belongs to a study of T cells in localized non-small cell lung cancer. General study findings and limits: Uninvolved neighboring lung showed the greatest T cell clonality, exceeding tumor.

There are 14 residues in the CDR3. From germline, CDR1 is SGHKS and CDR2 YYEKEE (reference sequence). V was cut by 4 bases and J by 2 bases, with 12 bases left in between. The assay was immunoSEQ multiplex PCR, and TCRdb's table has in-frame clones only and misses some. Of approximately 70,000 clones detected, about four fifths appear once; the ten largest clones hold around 4.7%. The sequence was collected from a man aged 35 to 69 with stage II lung adenocarcinoma. The chain is built from TRBV5-5 and TRBJ1-1; perhaps TRBD1 as D (6 bases). The sample here was PBMCs, taken before any cancer treatment. Here the CDR3 reads CASSAQQGNTEAFF. The CDR3 DNA reads as TGTGCCAGCAGCGCCCAACAGGGAAACACTGAAGCTTTCTTT.